These 5 T cell receptor beta chains came from one sample sequenced in a study of cytomegalovirus exposure and HLA in healthy donors. Researchers ran the PCR with 60 Vbeta and 13 Jbeta primers. Assay: immunoSEQ multiplex PCR; the TCRdb copy retains only in-frame clones and omits some. The sample comprises tens of thousands of clones, around 80% of which are singletons, and 4.4% rests with the top ten. Sequenced sample: PBMCs. The source is a male donor in good health and CMV-seropositive.

The chain has TRBV15 and TRBJ1-1; D is ambiguous. Germline V CDR1 and CDR2: LNHNV, YYDKDF (reference sequence). The CDR3 contains 13 residues. The V gene lost 0 bases and the J gene lost 7 bases, with 9 bases spanning the gap. Here the CDR3 reads CATSRESAGEAFF. The CDR3 nucleotides are TGTGCCACCAGCAGAGAAAGTGCAGGTGAAGCTTTCTTT.

The J gene is TRBJ2-7, the V gene TRBV9; the D is unclear. The germline V gene has CDR1 SGDLS and CDR2 YYNGEE. V shed 0 bases and J shed 0 bases, with 13 bases lying between them. This CDR3 comprises 16 residues. This CDR3 reads CASSVADGLLSYEQYF. The DNA for the CDR3 is TGTGCCAGCAGCGTAGCTGATGGGCTTCTCTCCTACGAGCAGTACTTC.

The V call is TRBV28, the J call TRBJ1-1; the match to TRBD1 covers 7 bases. CDR3 length equals 14 residues. The V gene's germline CDR1 is MDHEN and CDR2 SYDVKM. The ends lost 6 bases at V and 3 bases at J; junction bases unmatched: 7. This CDR3 is CASRLQGGDTEAFF. The DNA of the CDR3 is TGTGCCAGCAGGCTGCAGGGGGGCGACACTGAAGCTTTCTTT.

The V call is TRBV30, the J call TRBJ1-1; D is possibly TRBD1 (6 bases). The CDR3 is 17 amino acids. Per germline, CDR1 GTSNPN and CDR2 SVGIG (reference sequence). V was cut by 3 bases and J by 1 base, with 21 bases left in between. The CDR3 loop reads CAWSLRGMGATNTEAFF. CDR3 bases: TGTGCCTGGAGCCTAAGGGGAATGGGGGCAACGAACACTGAAGCTTTCTTT.

The genes are TRBV19 and TRBJ1-2; D is ambiguous. Trimming removed 5 bases at V and 2 bases at J, with 9 bases between. Germline V CDR1 and CDR2: LNHDA, SQIVND (reference sequence). This CDR3 region has 13 residues. The CDR3 reads CASSGYINYGYTF. In DNA, the CDR3 is TGTGCCAGTAGTGGTTACATCAACTATGGCTACACCTTC.